The present T cell receptor (beta chain) was sequenced within a study of control samples from healthy donors and cancer patients. Repertoires were generated with immunoSEQ multiplex PCR, while TCRdb's copy carries only in-frame clones and drops some. The data show some 120,000 clones, 75% to 90% seen once. Germline CDR1 is SGHNT and CDR2 is YYREEE (reference sequence). The V end lost 4 bases, the J end lost 6 bases, and 19 bases lay between the germline ends. The CDR3 has 16 amino acids. The receptor comes from a woman between 45 and 60 years old with colorectal cancer. The material sequenced was PBMCs. V and J are TRBV5-4 and TRBJ1-4; unclear D gene. The CDR3 DNA is TGTGCCAGCAGCGTTGGTCCAAGGAAAAGGGATGAAAAACTGTTTTTT. Protein: CASSVGPRKRDEKLFF.